These 11 T cell receptor beta chains were all obtained from the same sample, sequenced in a study of T cells in Graves' hyperthyroidism and ophthalmopathy. RNA transcripts were the template for amplifying TCR beta CDR3 regions. The HTBI set primed first-round TCR CDR3 RT-PCR. Via MiXCR, TCRdb re-called the multiplex PCR reads, giving one row per CDR3 protein. Counted here are around 350,000 distinct CDR3 sequences, approximately 19% occurring once; the ten biggest clones make up about 3.7%. The material sequenced was blood. The receptors were gathered from a woman aged 18-29 years with Graves' hyperthyroidism.

This clonotype was recorded many times. CDR3 sequence: CASSSRLAGHTSYEQYF. Here the CDR3 DNA reads TGCGCCAGCAGCTCCAGACTAGCGGGGCACACCTCCTACGAGCAGTACTTC. The chain recombines TRBV5-1 with TRBJ2-7; 11 positions match TRBD2. V shed 3 bases, J shed 0 bases, and the junction held 8 bases outside the gene matches. Looked up from germline, CDR1 is SGHRS and CDR2 is YFSETQ. The length of the CDR3 is 17 residues. The full variable domain, with the rest looked up from reference TRBV5-1 and TRBJ2-7, is KAGVTQTPRYLIKTRGQQVTLSCSPISGHRSVSWYQQTPGQGLQFLFEYFSETQRNKGNFPGRFSGRQFSNSRSEMNVSTLELGDSALYLCASSSRLAGHTSYEQYFGPGTRLTVT.

This clonotype was seen only a few times. CDR3 DNA sequence: TGCGCCAGCCGGAACGACGAACGGTCACCCCTCCACTTT. It translates to CASRNDERSPLHF. The chain joins TRBV10-1 to TRBJ1-6; D ambiguous. Looked up from germline, CDR1 is WNHNN and CDR2 is SYGVQD (reference sequence). V dropped 8 bases and J dropped 10 bases, with 15 bases sitting between them. The CDR3 extends over 13 amino acids.

This clonotype was found many times. CDR3 protein: CSARYGGETQYF. The CDR3 region has the DNA TGCAGTGCTAGATACGGGGGGGAGACCCAGTACTTC. This sequence joins TRBV20-1 and TRBJ2-5; 7 bases align to TRBD2. V gave up 2 bases and J gave up 5 bases; unmatched junction bases: 2. Germline CDR1 is DFQATT and CDR2 is SNEGSKA (reference sequence). This CDR3 spans 12 amino acids.

This clonotype occurred many times. The V gene is TRBV11-2, the J gene TRBJ2-2; 7 positions match TRBD1. Germline loops: CDR1 SGHAT, CDR2 FQNNGV. CDR3 size: 17 residues. The ends lost 3 bases at V and 13 bases at J; junction bases unmatched: 20. The CDR3 nucleotides are TGTGCCAGCAGCTTCAGTGACCTTACGAGAGGGGGCGGCCGGCTGTTTTTT. Amino acid sequence: CASSFSDLTRGGGRLFF.

This clonotype was seen ten or more times. The DNA for the CDR3 is TGTGCCAGCAGGTGGCAGGGGCACGGGGAGCTGTTTTTT. Its protein product is CASRWQGHGELFF. The rearrangement links TRBV2 to TRBJ2-2, with D possibly being TRBD1 (6 bases). V was shortened by 6 bases and J by 7 bases, with 12 bases between the two germline ends. This CDR3 has 13 residues. CDR1 SNHLY and CDR2 FYNNEI come from the germline V gene.

In regard to this clonotype: This is likely a read error, given that the CDR3 carries no conserved phenylalanine or tryptophan at its end. V gene TRBV5-1 combines with J gene TRBJ2-7, with a tentative D call TRBD2 (6 bases). CDR1 is SGHRS, CDR2 YFSETQ, per germline. The CDR3 consists of 16 residues. The CDR3 nucleotides read TGTGCCAGCAGCTTGTCGGGGGATGGCGGGTCAAACGAGCAGTACTAC. Protein sequence: CASSLSGDGGSNEQYY.

This clonotype appeared a few times. A clone one base away is much larger, so this may be a read error. J is TRBJ1-1 and V is TRBV29-1; D remains unclear. Germline V gene sequence: CDR1 SQVTM, CDR2 ANQGSEA. The CDR3 sequence is 13 residues long. The CDR3: CSVEAQKNTEACF. DNA for the CDR3: TGCAGCGTTGAAGCCCAAAAGAACACTGAAGCTTGCTTT.

This clonotype was found many times. This chain connects TRBV7-2 to TRBJ2-7, with 9 bases fitting TRBD1. After removal of 5 bases from V and 6 bases from J, the junction contained 5 bases not matched to a gene. This CDR3 spans 13 amino acids. Germline CDR1 and CDR2: SGHTA and FQGNSA. The CDR3 coding sequence is TGTGCCAGCAGCCCCGGGACAGGGTTCGAGCAGTACTTC. Residues: CASSPGTGFEQYF.

This clonotype was seen repeatedly, ten times or more. The chain joins TRBV24-1 to TRBJ2-5, with 7 bases identical to TRBD1. The CDR3 has 15 amino acids. J gave up 5 bases and V 4 bases, and 9 bases lay outside the gene matches. Germline CDR1 is KGHDR and CDR2 is SFDVKD. CDR3 nucleotides: TGTGCCACCAGTGACCCACAGGGGAGCTTGGAGACCCAGTACTTC. Protein: CATSDPQGSLETQYF.

Ten or more counts support this clonotype. The chain joins TRBV29-1 to TRBJ1-1, with D hard to call. The length of the CDR3 is 13 residues. Trimming shortened V by 4 bases and J by 0 bases, and 9 bases separated the two germline ends. Germline lookup yields CDR1 SQVTM and CDR2 ANQGSEA. The CDR3 DNA sequence: TGCAGCGTTGTTCGACTAATGAACACTGAAGCTTTCTTT. This encodes CSVVRLMNTEAFF.

This chain joins TRBV12-3 or TRBV12-4 and TRBJ1-1; perhaps TRBD1 as D (5 bases). V gave up 3 bases and J gave up 11 bases, with 16 bases separating them. The CDR3 loop spans 13 amino acids. In DNA, the CDR3 is TGTGCCAGCAGTTTTATTTTGGGGGAACAGGCTTTCTTT. This sequence encodes CASSFILGEQAFF.